This passage covers 26 T cell receptor beta chains from one sample sequenced in a study of CD8 T cells in ankylosing spondylitis. TCRdb reprocessed the 5' RACE reads with MiXCR, giving one entry per CDR3 protein. The data contain approximately 290,000 distinct CDR3 sequences, about 20% of them singletons. Sequencing input: blood, either unsorted or a sorted T cell fraction (not recorded which). The receptors come from a female donor with ankylosing spondylitis or in good health (not recorded which).

This clonotype has only a few counts. For the CDR3, the DNA is TGCGCCAGCAGCCCGCTGGGCGGGGTCTACGAGCAGTACTTC. Translation gives CASSPLGGVYEQYF. This chain links TRBV5-1 with TRBJ2-7, with D tentatively TRBD2 (6 bases). Trimming cost V 4 bases and J 3 bases, with 14 bases left between them. Germline CDR1 reads SGHRS; CDR2 reads YFSETQ. The CDR3 runs to 14 residues.

The chain uses TRBV6-2 or TRBV6-3 and TRBJ1-5, with 7 bases that match TRBD1. Germline trimming cut 6 bases from V and 6 bases from J; bases unmatched to any gene: 17. The CDR3 length is 17 residues. The germline V gene encodes CDR1 MNHEY and CDR2 SVGEGT. The CDR3 DNA is TGTGCCAGCAGCCGCCCCCATACAGGGGCCTTGGGTCAGCCCCAGCATTTT. Translated: CASSRPHTGALGQPQHF.

This clonotype was detected only a few times. The rearrangement links TRBV7-2 to TRBJ2-1; D unresolved. The CDR3 has 14 residues. Germline values: CDR1 SGHTA, CDR2 FQGNSA. V shed 1 base and J shed 5 bases, with 9 bases lying between them. The CDR3 nucleotides read TGTGCCAGCAGCTTAGTAGTTCAGAACAATGAGCAGTTCTTC. Protein sequence: CASSLVVQNNEQFF.

The sample holds a few counts of this clonotype. This chain links TRBV3-1 with TRBJ1-2; a possible D gene is TRBD1 (5 bases). Per germline, CDR1 LGHDT and CDR2 YNNKEL (reference sequence). V gave up 0 bases and J gave up 3 bases, with 8 bases separating them. The CDR3 totals 14 residues. CDR3 nucleotides: TGTGCCAGCAGCCAAGATGGGACGGACTATGGCTACACCTTC. Translation gives CASSQDGTDYGYTF. Variable domain in full (rest from reference TRBV3-1 and TRBJ1-2): DTAVSQTPKYLVTQMGNDKSIKCEQNLGHDTMYWYKQDSKKFLKIMFSYNNKELIINETVPNRFSPKSPDKAHLNLHINSLELGDSAVYFCASSQDGTDYGYTFGSGTRLTVV.

This clonotype has only a few counts. The V and J genes are TRBV2 and TRBJ2-3, with unresolved D. CDR3 size: 14 residues. Germline V lookup: CDR1 SNHLY, CDR2 FYNNEI. The V gene lost 2 bases and the J gene lost 3 bases, with 9 bases spanning the gap. CDR3 DNA: TGTGCCAGCAGTGAACTAGGGTCTACAGATACGCAGTATTTT. Protein product: CASSELGSTDTQYF. Based on the CDR3 plus reference TRBV2 and TRBJ2-3, the full variable domain is EPEVTQTPSHQVTQMGQEVILRCVPISNHLYFYWYRQILGQKVEFLVSFYNNEISEKSEIFDDQFSVERPDGSNFTLKIRSTKLEDSAMYFCASSELGSTDTQYFGPGTRLTVL.

The gene calls are TRBV24-1 and TRBJ1-4, with a possible D match to TRBD1 (5 bases). Germline V gene data show CDR1 as KGHDR and CDR2 as SFDVKD. The V end was cut by 4 bases, the J end by 8 bases, with 16 bases between. The CDR3 has 15 amino acids. CDR3 nucleotides: TGTGCCACCAGTGACAACGATGCAGGGTACGAAAAACTGTTTTTT. Its protein is CATSDNDAGYEKLFF.

This clonotype was observed a handful of times. The J gene is TRBJ1-1, the V gene TRBV5-1; possibly TRBD1 for D (5 bases). The CDR3 loop spans 16 amino acids. Germline CDR1 is SGHRS and CDR2 is YFSETQ. Trimming left V 4 bases short and J 0 bases short, with 16 bases between. This chain's CDR3 is CASSPGPGTVNTEAFF. CDR3 DNA sequence: TGCGCCAGCAGCCCCGGACCCGGGACGGTGAACACTGAAGCTTTCTTT.

This clonotype was seen ten or more times. This chain joins TRBV29-1 and TRBJ2-7; the D is unclear. V lost 7 bases and J 5 bases, leaving 12 bases between the germline ends. Germline V lookup: CDR1 SQVTM, CDR2 ANQGSEA. The CDR3 contains 11 residues. The CDR3 DNA sequence: TGCAGCGCCGAGGCAGTCCACGAGCAGTACTTC. It specifies CSAEAVHEQYF.

The chain couples TRBV20-1 to TRBJ2-1, with unresolved D. Per the germline V gene, CDR1 is DFQATT and CDR2 is SNEGSKA (reference sequence). Trimming took off 2 bases at V and 6 bases at J, with 11 bases between the two ends. This CDR3 comprises 13 residues. The CDR3, as DNA: TGCAGTGCTAGACTAGTCCGCACCAATGAGCAGTTCTTC. Amino acid sequence: CSARLVRTNEQFF.

This clonotype was counted many times. V gene TRBV29-1 combines with J gene TRBJ2-2; 9 bases map to TRBD1. CDR1 and CDR2 from the germline V gene are SQVTM and ANQGSEA. CDR3 size: 14 residues. With V trimmed by 5 bases and J by 4 bases, 5 bases remained unmatched. The CDR3 spells CSVQGQGVTGELFF. The CDR3 nucleotides read TGCAGCGTTCAGGGACAGGGCGTCACCGGGGAGCTGTTTTTT.

This clonotype was observed a few times. The CDR3 nucleotides read TGCGCCAGCAGCGAGAGGAGGAACTATGGCTACACCTTC. Its protein is CASSERRNYGYTF. This chain uses TRBV5-1 with TRBJ1-2; D ambiguous. V lost 4 bases to trimming and J lost 2 bases, with 9 bases between them. This CDR3 has 13 residues. The V gene's germline CDR1 is SGHRS and CDR2 YFSETQ.

The chain uses TRBV12-3 or TRBV12-4 and TRBJ1-5; 7 bases fit TRBD1. V trimming: 6 bases; J trimming: 7 bases; junction bases outside the gene matches: 6. The CDR3 spans 13 residues. This CDR3 is CASSPGQLQPQHF. The CDR3 DNA reads as TGTGCCAGCAGCCCGGGACAGTTACAGCCCCAGCATTTT.

This clonotype turned up a few times. The V gene is TRBV15, the J gene TRBJ2-3; the D is unclear. The CDR3 spans 15 residues. Trimming removed 0 bases at V and 4 bases at J, with 11 bases between. Germline lookup yields CDR1 LNHNV and CDR2 YYDKDF (reference sequence). CDR3 sequence: CATSRDEVDADTQYF. CDR3 bases: TGTGCCACCAGCAGAGACGAAGTCGATGCAGATACGCAGTATTTT.

The chain combines TRBV6-2 or TRBV6-3 with TRBJ2-7; no definite D call. V lost 10 bases and J lost 1, with 17 bases in between. The CDR3 spans 14 residues. The germline V gene has CDR1 MNHEY and CDR2 SVGEGT. This CDR3 is CATQLDLPSYEQYF. The CDR3 nucleotides read TGTGCCACCCAGTTGGATTTACCATCCTACGAGCAGTACTTC.

Only a few counts were recorded for this clonotype. The chain uses TRBV20-1 and TRBJ2-4; D not resolved. Deletions cut 5 bases from V and 1 base from J, with 12 bases between. Germline CDR1 reads DFQATT; CDR2 reads SNEGSKA (reference sequence). The CDR3 spans 14 residues. In nucleotides, the CDR3 is TGCAGTGCTCCGGGTCCTGGGGCCAAAAACATTCAGTACTTC. Translated, it gives CSAPGPGAKNIQYF.

This clonotype was recorded a few times. V usage is TRBV20-1 and J usage is TRBJ2-1, with 8 bases that match TRBD2. This CDR3 comprises 15 residues. Germline loops: CDR1 DFQATT, CDR2 SNEGSKA (reference sequence). The junction had 11 bases not matched to a gene; V was cut back by 6 bases and J by 4 bases. In nucleotides, the CDR3 is TGCAGTGCCATCGGGGGGCGGGAGGCTTACAATGAGCAGTTCTTC. Translation: CSAIGGREAYNEQFF.

Written as DNA, the CDR3 is TGTGCCAGCAGCCCAAATTGGGACTCCGAATATAGAAGCGAGACAGATACGCAGTATTTT. Translation gives CASSPNWDSEYRSETDTQYF. The J gene is TRBJ2-3, the V gene TRBV4-2, with a weak D call TRBD2 (6 bases). Germline assignment: CDR1 LGHNA and CDR2 YNFKEQ. The V end was cut by 4 bases, the J end by 3 bases, with 29 bases between. The CDR3 covers 20 residues.

J is TRBJ2-2 and V is TRBV12-3 or TRBV12-4; D is undetermined. Trimming took 3 bases from V and 4 from J, leaving 3 bases between them. This CDR3 contains 12 residues. The CDR3 nucleotides read TGTGCCAGCAGTTTTGGCACCGGGGAGCTGTTTTTT. Encoded protein: CASSFGTGELFF.

This clonotype was found a few times. The chain recombines TRBV20-1 with TRBJ1-3; unclear D gene. Germline loops: CDR1 DFQATT, CDR2 SNEGSKA (reference sequence). V lost 5 bases and J 0 bases, leaving 8 bases between the germline ends. The CDR3 runs 13 residues. The CDR3, as DNA: TGCAGTGCTCAGAACCCCTCTGGAAACACCATATATTTT. Translated: CSAQNPSGNTIYF.

The chain recombines TRBV3-1 with TRBJ1-1, with TRBD1 as a possible D gene (5 bases). The CDR3 sequence is 12 residues long. Germline V CDR1 and CDR2: LGHDT, YNNKEL (reference sequence). V lost 1 base and J 7 bases, leaving 7 bases between the germline ends. The CDR3 reads CASSQARGEAFF. The DNA for the CDR3 is TGTGCCAGCAGCCAAGCAAGGGGTGAAGCTTTCTTT.

This clonotype came up many times. The gene calls are TRBV5-6 and TRBJ2-7; the D gene is possibly TRBD1 (6 bases). CDR3 size: 13 residues. Trimming removed 0 bases at V and 2 bases at J, with 6 bases between. Germline V gives CDR1 SGHDT, CDR2 YYEEEE. The CDR3 bases are TGTGCCAGCAGCTTGGACAGGGCCTACGAGCAGTACTTC. This translates into CASSLDRAYEQYF. Looking up the rest from reference TRBV5-6 and TRBJ2-7 gives the full variable domain: DAGVTQSPTHLIKTRGQQVTLRCSPKSGHDTVSWYQQALGQGPQFIFQYYEEEERQRGNFPDRFSGHQFPNYSSELNVNALLLGDSALYLCASSLDRAYEQYFGPGTRLTVT.

This clonotype has a handful of counts. The CDR3 DNA reads as TGTGCCAGCAGCCCTGACAGGTATTCACCTCAGCAGTACTTC. Amino acid sequence: CASSPDRYSPQQYF. The chain recombines TRBV7-9 with TRBJ2-7; a possible D gene is TRBD1 (6 bases). Germline V gene sequence: CDR1 SEHNR, CDR2 FQNEAQ (reference sequence). Trimming shortened V by 5 bases and J by 8 bases, and 19 bases separated the two germline ends. CDR3 length equals 14 residues.

This clonotype was counted a few times. The chain links TRBV7-2 to TRBJ1-1, with D uncertain. This CDR3 contains 13 residues. Germline V gives CDR1 SGHTA, CDR2 FQGNSA. Trimming removed 1 base from V and 11 bases from J, with 14 bases in between. CDR3 protein: CASSLVGSGWAFF. The CDR3 DNA reads TGTGCCAGCAGCTTAGTAGGCAGCGGGTGGGCTTTCTTT.

In this sample, this clonotype turned up many times. This chain links TRBV15 with TRBJ2-1, with 9 bases fitting TRBD2. From germline, CDR1 is LNHNV and CDR2 YYDKDF (reference sequence). The junction had 8 bases not matched to a gene; V was cut back by 4 bases and J by 4 bases. This CDR3 has 16 residues. CDR3 region: CATSTPLAGVYNEQFF. The DNA of the CDR3 is TGTGCCACCAGCACCCCGTTAGCGGGAGTGTACAATGAGCAGTTCTTC.

V and J are TRBV5-1 and TRBJ2-5; 8 bases align to TRBD2. Germline V CDR1 and CDR2: SGHRS, YFSETQ. CDR3 size: 16 residues. The junction had 14 bases not matched to a gene; V was cut back by 3 bases and J by 7 bases. The DNA for the CDR3 is TGCGCCAGCAGCTCCCAAGCGGGAGACCTACCAGGGACCCAGTACTTC. Its protein product is CASSSQAGDLPGTQYF.

This clonotype was detected a few times. The V call is TRBV6-1, the J call TRBJ2-7; D perhaps matches TRBD1 (6 bases). The CDR3 consists of 15 residues. Per the germline V gene, CDR1 is MNHNS and CDR2 is SASEGT. V was trimmed by 6 bases and J by 0 bases, leaving 15 bases between them. This chain's CDR3 is CASRGARLTSYEQYF. Here the CDR3 DNA reads TGTGCCAGCAGGGGGGCCAGGTTGACCTCCTACGAGCAGTACTTC.